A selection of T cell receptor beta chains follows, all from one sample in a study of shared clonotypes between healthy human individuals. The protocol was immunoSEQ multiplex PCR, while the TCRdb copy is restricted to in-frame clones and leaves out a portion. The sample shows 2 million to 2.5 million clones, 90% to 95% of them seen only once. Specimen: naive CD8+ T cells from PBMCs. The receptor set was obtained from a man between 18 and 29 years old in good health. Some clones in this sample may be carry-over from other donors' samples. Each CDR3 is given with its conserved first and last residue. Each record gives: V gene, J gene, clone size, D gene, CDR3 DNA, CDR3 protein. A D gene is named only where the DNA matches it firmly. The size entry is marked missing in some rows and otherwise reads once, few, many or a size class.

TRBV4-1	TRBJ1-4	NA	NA	TGCGCCAGCAGCCGCGTAGGGGCCCCTGCAAAACTGTTTTTT	CASSRVGAPAKLFF
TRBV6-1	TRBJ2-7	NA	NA	TGTGCCAGCAGCCCCAACCTAGGCAGGGGCTACGAGCAGTACTTC	CASSPNLGRGYEQYF
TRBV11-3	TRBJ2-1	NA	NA	TGTGCCAGCAGTAAACAGGGGCGAGCGGGAGAGGGAGAGCAGTTCTTC	CASSKQGRAGEGEQFF
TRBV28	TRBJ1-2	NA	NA	TGTGCCAGCAGTTTAGCCCCCAGATATGGCTACACCTTC	CASSLAPRYGYTF
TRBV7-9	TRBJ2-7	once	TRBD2	TGTGCCAGCAGCTTCAGGACTAGTAAAATCCCCACCTACGAGCAGTACTTC	CASSFRTSKIPTYEQYF
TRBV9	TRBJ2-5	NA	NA	TGTGCCAGCAGCGTAGACGCGGAGGGACTCCAAGAGACCCAGTACTTC	CASSVDAEGLQETQYF
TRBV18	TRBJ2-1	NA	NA	TGTGCCAGCTCACTCAAGGGGAGCTCATCTCTTTACAATGAGCAGTTCTTC	CASSLKGSSSLYNEQFF
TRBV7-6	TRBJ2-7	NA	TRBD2	TGTGCCAGCAGCCCCCTGGGGGAGGGCCCAACCTACGAGCAGTACTTC	CASSPLGEGPTYEQYF
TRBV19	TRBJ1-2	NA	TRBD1	TGTGCCAGTAATAGCAGGGGGGAGTATGGCTACACCTTC	CASNSRGEYGYTF
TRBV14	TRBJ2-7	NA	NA	TGTGCCAGCAGCCAACAGAGCTCCTACGAGCAGTACTTC	CASSQQSSYEQYF